These 30 T cell receptor beta chains came from one sample sequenced in a study of T-cell reconstitution after alpha-beta-depleted transplantation in children. Molecular barcoding with unique molecular identifiers was used for the TCRbeta library. TCRdb independently ran MiXCR on the PCR reads; one entry per CDR3 protein. Counted here are roughly 240,000 distinct CDR3 sequences, under 9.5% occurring once; the ten biggest clones make up about 6.4%. This specimen was PBMCs, mostly from graft donor cells, taken 180 days after TCRalphabeta/CD19-depleted stem cell transplant. These receptors originate from a male patient younger than 18 who had a stem cell transplant for acute lymphoblastic leukemia, so the T cells may come from the graft donor.

This clonotype was observed a handful of times. This sequence joins TRBV19 and TRBJ1-1; maybe TRBD1 (5 bases). The V end lost 7 bases, the J end lost 8 bases, and 20 bases lay between the germline ends. The germline CDR1 and CDR2 sequences are LNHDA and SQIVND (reference sequence). The CDR3 is made up of 14 amino acids. CDR3 in DNA: TGTGCCAGTACCCCATGGATGGGGCTAACAGAAGCTTTCTTT. As protein: CASTPWMGLTEAFF.

This clonotype was recorded at least ten times. The V gene is TRBV14, the J gene TRBJ1-1; 7 bases are a match to TRBD1. There are 18 residues in the CDR3. Germline trimming cut 6 bases from V and 1 base from J; bases unmatched to any gene: 17. Germline assignment: CDR1 SGHDN and CDR2 FVKESK. The CDR3 DNA follows: TGTGCCAGCAGTCGCAAGTTACAGGGGCCTCATCCGAACACTGAAGCTTTCTTT. Encoded protein: CASSRKLQGPHPNTEAFF.

This clonotype was seen many times. The genes are TRBV7-3 and TRBJ1-2; tentatively, D is TRBD1 (5 bases). With 2 bases removed from V and 1 base from J, the gap between germline ends came to 14 bases. The germline V gene has CDR1 SGHTA and CDR2 FQGTGA. The CDR3 is 16 amino acids. The CDR3 bases are TGTGCCAGCAGCTTAGTCGGGGCCGGTGGTAACTATGGCTACACCTTC. Residues: CASSLVGAGGNYGYTF.

This clonotype was seen repeatedly, ten times or more. The CDR3 DNA follows: TGTGCCACCAGTCCCGGGAGGTGGGGTACGCAGTATTTT. This encodes CATSPGRWGTQYF. This chain links TRBV24-1 with TRBJ2-3; TRBD2 matches at 7 bases. CDR1 KGHDR and CDR2 SFDVKD come from the germline V gene. Trimming removed 6 bases from V and 8 bases from J; junction bases left unmatched: 7. The CDR3 is 13 residues long.

Only a few counts were recorded for this clonotype. The chain links TRBV23-1 to TRBJ2-2; perhaps TRBD1 as D (6 bases). TRBV23-1 has ORF status, its function being uncertain. V was shortened by 7 bases and J by 0 bases, with 12 bases between the two germline ends. The CDR3 is made up of 15 amino acids. The CDR3 reads CASTPDSANTGELFF. CDR3 in DNA: TGCGCCAGCACTCCGGACAGCGCGAACACCGGGGAGCTGTTTTTT.

This clonotype was observed at least ten times. The rearrangement links TRBV7-3 to TRBJ1-3, with D uncertain. V dropped 6 bases and J dropped 4 bases, with 7 bases sitting between them. The length of the CDR3 is 12 residues. The germline CDR1 and CDR2 sequences are SGHTA and FQGTGA. The CDR3 region has the DNA TGTGCCAGCAGTACAGACGGAAACACCATATATTTT. As protein: CASSTDGNTIYF.

This clonotype was seen ten or more times. V gene TRBV6-5 combines with J gene TRBJ2-7; D may be TRBD2 (7 bases). Germline V gene sequence: CDR1 MNHEY, CDR2 SVGAGI. The CDR3 spans 18 residues. V shed 6 bases and J shed 5 bases, with 29 bases lying between them. CDR3 in DNA: TGTGCCAGCAGCCGTTATGGGGGAGGGGGAGGGGCAGGGAACGAGCAGTACTTC. Translating it yields CASSRYGGGGGAGNEQYF.

There are many counts of this clonotype. This chain connects TRBV5-1 to TRBJ2-5; either TRBD1 or TRBD2 may fit D (5 bases each). Looked up from germline, CDR1 is SGHRS and CDR2 is YFSETQ. Trimming shortened V by 4 bases and J by 1 base, and 17 bases separated the two germline ends. The CDR3 runs to 16 residues. In nucleotides, the CDR3 is TGCGCCAGCAGCGCCTCCCCGGGACGGCTCCAAGAGACCCAGTACTTC. Translating it yields CASSASPGRLQETQYF.

This clonotype appeared many times. The chain uses TRBV5-1 and TRBJ1-2; D is undetermined. Trimming pared 2 bases from V and 4 bases from J, leaving 18 bases between. Germline V gene lookup returns CDR1 SGHRS and CDR2 YFSETQ. This CDR3 is built from 16 residues. This chain's CDR3 is CASSFTPYSKLYGYTF. The CDR3 coding sequence is TGCGCCAGCAGCTTTACCCCCTACAGTAAACTCTATGGCTACACCTTC.

This clonotype was seen repeatedly, ten times or more. The gene calls are TRBV2 and TRBJ1-1; D ambiguous. This CDR3 region has 12 residues. Germline CDR1 SNHLY, CDR2 FYNNEI. V lost 7 bases to trimming and J lost 7 bases, with 13 bases between them. The CDR3 coding sequence is TGTGCCAGCATGGGAAGTAACCGTGAAGCTTTCTTT. As protein: CASMGSNREAFF.

This clonotype was seen at least ten times. The chain employs TRBV7-6 and TRBJ2-3, with D possibly TRBD1 on 6 matching bases. CDR3 length equals 14 residues. Trimming left V 4 bases short and J 9 bases short, with 17 bases between. Germline CDR1 SGHVS, CDR2 FNYEAQ. The CDR3 coding sequence is TGTGCCAGCAGCTGGGAACAGCTTACAGGGACGCAGTATTTT. It codes for CASSWEQLTGTQYF.

The chain links TRBV4-1 to TRBJ2-5; D is possibly TRBD1 (6 bases). The germline CDR1 and CDR2 sequences are MGHRA and YSYEKL. The CDR3 has 16 residues. Trimming took off 1 base at V and 2 bases at J, with 14 bases between the two ends. CDR3 sequence: CASSQALGTMQETQYF. The DNA for the CDR3 is TGCGCCAGCAGCCAAGCCCTAGGGACAATGCAAGAGACCCAGTACTTC.

The chain employs TRBV2 and TRBJ2-2, with D unresolved. This CDR3 has 13 residues. From germline, CDR1 is SNHLY and CDR2 FYNNEI. Trimming removed 8 bases at V and 5 bases at J, with 12 bases between. CDR3 nucleotide sequence: TGTGCCAGCCGACGACATGTGACCGGGGAGCTGTTTTTT. Amino acids: CASRRHVTGELFF.

This clonotype was detected many times. The gene calls are TRBV29-1 and TRBJ2-7; maybe TRBD1 (5 bases). Deletions cut 6 bases from V and 5 bases from J, with 14 bases between. Germline CDR1 is SQVTM and CDR2 is ANQGSEA. The CDR3 loop spans 12 amino acids. CDR3 sequence reads: CSVTRAYNEQYF. CDR3 DNA: TGCAGCGTCACCAGGGCCTACAACGAGCAGTACTTC.

Ten or more counts support this clonotype. The chain recombines TRBV12-3 or TRBV12-4 with TRBJ2-1; 8 bases map to TRBD2. The CDR3 totals 15 residues. Trimming at V came to 5 bases and at J to 3 bases, leaving 6 bases not matched to a gene. CDR3 region: CASSTSGGNYNEQFF. The DNA for the CDR3 is TGTGCCAGCAGTACGAGCGGGGGAAACTACAATGAGCAGTTCTTC.

Ten or more counts support this clonotype. The chain recombines TRBV27 with TRBJ2-2; TRBD2 agrees at 8 bases. Germline V gene lookup returns CDR1 MNHEY and CDR2 SMNVEV (reference sequence). The CDR3 is 16 residues long. The junction had 12 bases not matched to a gene; V was cut back by 6 bases and J by 6 bases. CDR3: CASREAGLGAAGELFF. The CDR3 nucleotides read TGTGCCAGCAGGGAAGCGGGACTAGGGGCCGCCGGGGAGCTGTTTTTT.

This clonotype was seen many times. The rearrangement joins TRBV5-5 to TRBJ2-1; 8 positions match TRBD1. The CDR3 runs to 15 residues. Germline CDR1 is SGHKS and CDR2 is YYEKEE (reference sequence). V dropped 1 base and J dropped 6; count of bases not matched to a gene: 6. The CDR3 spells CASSLSGGKSNEQFF. The CDR3, as DNA: TGTGCCAGCAGCTTGTCAGGGGGCAAGAGCAATGAGCAGTTCTTC.

In this sample, this clonotype turned up many times. The V call is TRBV5-1, the J call TRBJ2-2; tentatively, D is TRBD1 (6 bases). This CDR3 is built from 15 residues. The V and J ends lost 0 bases and 3 bases respectively, with 9 bases between them. CDR1 is SGHRS, CDR2 YFSETQ, per germline. The CDR3 region is CASSLGQDYTGELFF. For the CDR3, the DNA is TGCGCCAGCAGCTTGGGACAGGACTACACCGGGGAGCTGTTTTTT.

With regard to this clonotype: This sequence may be a read error, since a much larger clone differs from it by one base. This chain links TRBV7-6 with TRBJ1-5; TRBD1 is a possible D gene (5 bases). The germline CDR1 and CDR2 sequences are SGHVS and FNYEAQ. This CDR3 comprises 12 residues. Deletions cut 5 bases from V and 4 bases from J, with 6 bases between. The CDR3 DNA is TGTGCCAGCAGCGGGGCGAATCAGCCCCAGCATTTT. Its translation: CASSGANQPQHF.

This clonotype was counted ten times or more. CDR3 nucleotide sequence: TGTGCCAGCGCGTCGGGACACCACGAGCAGTACTTC. Protein: CASASGHHEQYF. The rearrangement joins TRBV7-8 to TRBJ2-7; TRBD1 might be the D (6 bases). The germline V gene encodes CDR1 SGHVS and CDR2 FQNEAQ. CDR3 length: 12 amino acids. V lost 8 bases and J 5 bases, leaving 13 bases between the germline ends.

This clonotype has a count of ten or more. This chain links TRBV10-2 with TRBJ2-2; D could derive from TRBD1 or TRBD2 (5 bases each). Germline V lookup: CDR1 WSHSY, CDR2 SAAADI. The V end was cut by 6 bases, the J end by 2 bases, with 10 bases between. The CDR3 totals 14 residues. The CDR3 nucleotides are TGCGCCAGCAGCCCGGGACGTAACACCGGGGAGCTGTTTTTT. Encoded protein: CASSPGRNTGELFF.

To note about this clonotype: A clone one base away is much larger, so this may be a read error. The rearrangement joins TRBV5-6 to TRBJ2-3; the D is unclear. Germline assignment: CDR1 SGHDT and CDR2 YYEEEE. Between the trimmed V and J ends, which lost 6 bases and 2 bases, there was a span of 16 bases. The CDR3 extends over 15 amino acids. CDR3 loop: CASTQPGTPTDTQYF. The CDR3 nucleotides read TGTGCCAGCACCCAACCGGGCACCCCCACAGATACGCAGTATTTT.

The table lists this clonotype with many counts. The chain uses TRBV27 and TRBJ2-7; the D is unclear. The CDR3 has 12 residues. V gave up 6 bases and J gave up 3 bases, with 9 bases separating them. CDR1 MNHEY and CDR2 SMNVEV come from the germline V gene (reference sequence). The CDR3 spells CASRGLGYEQYF. DNA for the CDR3: TGTGCCAGCAGGGGTCTAGGCTACGAGCAGTACTTC.

This clonotype was counted ten times or more. The genes are TRBV12-3 or TRBV12-4 and TRBJ2-5, with D uncertain. The ends were cut back, 2 bases at V and 0 bases at J, with 13 bases in the middle. The CDR3 is made up of 16 amino acids. The CDR3, as DNA: TGTGCCAGCAGTTTAAGCTCGGATCCGTACCAAGAGACCCAGTACTTC. Translated, it gives CASSLSSDPYQETQYF.

As regards this clonotype: One end of the junction varies from germline; a read error may be responsible. The chain employs TRBV12-3 or TRBV12-4 and TRBJ2-6; TRBD1 agrees at 10 bases. CDR3 size: 18 residues. CDR3 in amino acids: CTSSSPGTGVSGANVLTF. CDR3 DNA: TGTACCAGCAGTTCCCCCGGGACAGGGGTGAGCGGGGCCAACGTCCTGACTTTC.

This clonotype was detected ten times or more. J is TRBJ2-7 and V is TRBV11-2; no clear D. Germline-derived CDR1 and CDR2 are SGHAT and FQNNGV. The ends were cut back, 2 bases at V and 0 bases at J, with 8 bases in the middle. CDR3 length: 14 residues. CDR3 DNA: TGTGCCAGCAGCTTACGCAGGAGCTCCTACGAGCAGTACTTC. Residues: CASSLRRSSYEQYF.

This clonotype has ten or more counts. The chain uses TRBV5-6 and TRBJ2-3; TRBD1 matches at 8 bases. J lost 1 base, V lost 3 bases, and 1 base had no gene match. The CDR3 has 14 residues. Germline V gene sequence: CDR1 SGHDT, CDR2 YYEEEE. Written as DNA, the CDR3 is TGTGCCAGCAGCTGGGGACAGGGCACAGATACGCAGTATTTT. Its translation is CASSWGQGTDTQYF.

This clonotype appeared a single time. A much larger clone differs by one base, so this may be a read error. This chain links TRBV15 with TRBJ2-1, with 7 bases identical to TRBD2. The junction had 6 bases not matched to a gene; V was cut back by 1 base and J by 3 bases. Germline V lookup: CDR1 LNHNV, CDR2 YYDKDF (reference sequence). This CDR3 spans 16 amino acids. Written as DNA, the CDR3 is TGTGCCACCAGCAGAGGGCGGGACTATCTCTACAATGAGCAGTTCTTC. Translating gives CATSRGRDYLYNEQFF.

On this clonotype: Since a much larger clone is just one base distant, this may be a read error. The chain combines TRBV12-3 or TRBV12-4 with TRBJ1-2; 7 bases are shared with TRBD1. This CDR3 contains 12 residues. The CDR3 region is CASSRGADGYIF. CDR3 DNA sequence: TGTGCCAGCAGCAGGGGGGCGGATGGCTACATCTTC.

This clonotype was observed many times. The chain combines TRBV6-2 or TRBV6-3 with TRBJ1-6; D is undetermined. Trimming pared 5 bases from V and 3 bases from J, leaving 17 bases between. Germline V gene sequence: CDR1 MNHEY, CDR2 SVGEGT. The CDR3 is 17 residues long. As DNA, the CDR3 is TGTGCCAGCAGTCCGAACATGGGCGGGAACTATAATTCACCCCTCCACTTT. Protein sequence: CASSPNMGGNYNSPLHF.